Below, one T cell receptor beta chain is given with its context. Its specific antigen is unknown. The sequencer was an Illumina HiSeq 2000. The TCR beta cDNA libraries were made using 5'RACE template switching, a step that added both a universal primer site and unique molecular identifiers. Synthesis of cDNA was primed from the TCR beta constant segment and was followed by two consecutive PCR amplification steps. The source study handled its data this way. MIGEC was used to demultiplex reads and group reads by UMI, and MiTCR was used to assemble and quantify clonotypes. To remove erroneous sequences, TCR cDNA sequences were retained only when supported by two or more reads. The tcR package was used for downstream repertoire analysis, and clonotypes were matched between fractions using CDR3 nucleotide sequence together with V segment. Antigen specificity was annotated against VDJdb with VDJmatch, allowing one amino acid substitution in CDR3. TCRdb reprocessed the reads into one record per CDR3 protein sequence, lacking DNA. The V and J calls come from TCRdb's annotation, not from the publication. This sample's table has entries for 440,000 or so distinct CDR3 sequences. Jointly, the top ten make up under 7.5% of the sample.

These data originate in a study of T cells expressing NK-cell markers (TCRdb year 2020). Some background on the complete study: In sorted CD3+CD56+NKG2C+, CD3+CD56+NKG2C- and CD3+CD56-NKG2C+ T-cell subsets from about eight donors, TCR beta-chain repertoires were profiled. Of the eight sequenced donors, seven were found to be HCMV-seropositive and one was found to be HCMV-seronegative. The study sequenced eight donors, all healthy volunteers chosen at random: three men and five women. The libraries were sequenced on Illumina HiSeq 2000/2500, MiSeq or NextSeq, producing 2 x 150 bp reads. On the study overall, not on this receptor specifically: It remained unclear whether the expanded NKG2C-expressing T cell clones were specific for HCMV antigens. In several donors, the dominant CD3+CD56+NKG2C+ clonotypes were found to rank among the top 10 CD8+ clonotypes and to make up about 1.0-8% of CD8+ T cells. Those dominant clonotypes were again the most abundant among CD3+CD56-NKG2C+ cells in a few donors, at about 28.3-65%.

HCMV-specific IgG was detected in serum with a commercial ELISA kit to determine HCMV serostatus. Ficoll density gradient centrifugation was used to isolate peripheral blood mononuclear cells from blood. CDR1 and CDR2 (DFQATT, SNEGSKA) derive from the germline V gene (reference sequence). The CDR3, from cysteine to phenylalanine, totals 12 residues. The DNA is unrecorded. Sequenced input: blood T cells: a sorted CD56 or NKG2C T cell subset, CD4+ or CD8+ T cells, or bulk PBMC T cells (not recorded which). The sequence came from a woman aged 18 to 75 in good health. The chain is made from TRBV20-1 and TRBJ2-7; TCRdb's D gene call, TRBD1, goes unchecked for lack of DNA. The CDR3 corresponds to CSRQGRSYEQYF.